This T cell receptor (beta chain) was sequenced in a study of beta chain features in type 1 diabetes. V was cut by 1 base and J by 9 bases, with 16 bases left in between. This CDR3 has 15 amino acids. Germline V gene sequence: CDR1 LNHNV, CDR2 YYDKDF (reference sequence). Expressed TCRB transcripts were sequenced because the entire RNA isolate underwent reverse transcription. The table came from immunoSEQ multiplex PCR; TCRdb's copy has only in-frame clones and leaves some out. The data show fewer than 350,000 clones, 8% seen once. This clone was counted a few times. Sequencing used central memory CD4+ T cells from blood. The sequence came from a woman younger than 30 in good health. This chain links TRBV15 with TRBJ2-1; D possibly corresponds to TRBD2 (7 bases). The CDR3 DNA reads TGTGCCACCAGCAGAGCGGGGGGCAGTTATGGTGAGCAGTTCTTC. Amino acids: CATSRAGGSYGEQFF.